One TCR beta chain is described in this entry. The data stem from a study of PD-1 blockade in mismatch repair-deficient tumors. The wider study: Patients had approximately 11 mismatch repair-deficient cancer types and were previously treated and progressing.

Germline CDR1 and CDR2: LNHDA and SQIVND (reference sequence). CDR3 size: 16 residues. V lost 1 base and J lost 3; bases outside the gene matches: 2. Clones were sequenced by immunoSEQ multiplex PCR, and TCRdb holds only the in-frame ones, with some missing. The repertoire consists of some 100,000 clones, with 82% occurring once and the leading ten covering approximately 6.7%. The clonotype was recovered from an adult with mismatch repair-deficient cancer. The rearrangement joins TRBV19 to TRBJ2-1, with 11 bases identical to TRBD1. Sequenced material: peripheral blood, taken approximately 35 weeks after starting pembrolizumab. The DNA of the CDR3 is TGTGCCAGTAGTATAGTGGGGACAGGGGGCTACAATGAGCAGTTCTTC. Amino acids: CASSIVGTGGYNEQFF. Full variable domain (remainder filled in from reference TRBV19 and TRBJ2-1): DGGITQSPKYLFRKEGQNVTLSCEQNLNHDAMYWYRQDPGQGLRLIYYSQIVNDFQKGDIAEGYSVSREKKESFPLTVTSAQKNPTAFYLCASSIVGTGGYNEQFFGPGTRLTVL.